The clone carrying this T cell receptor beta chain has a single count. This specimen comes from a study of cytomegalovirus exposure and HLA in healthy donors. Germline V lookup: CDR1 SGHRS, CDR2 YFSETQ. Trimming removed 3 bases from V and 7 bases from J; junction bases left unmatched: 6. The CDR3 contains 14 residues. PCR used 60 Vbeta primers and 13 Jbeta primers. Measured with immunoSEQ multiplex PCR; TCRdb has only the in-frame clones, and not every one. The sample consists of approximately 240,000 clones, just over 75% of them appearing once. The sequence came from a woman aged 55-69 years in good health and CMV-seropositive. The chain employs TRBV5-1 and TRBJ2-7; 11 bases match TRBD1. Sequencing was done on a sample of PBMCs. CDR3 region: CASSSGQGAREQYF. The CDR3 coding sequence is TGCGCCAGCAGCTCAGGACAGGGGGCGCGGGAGCAGTACTTC.